This record concerns one T cell receptor (beta chain) sequence. The data were taken from a study of blood T cell repertoires in COVID-19. The CDR3 runs 16 residues. The germline V and J ends were trimmed by 0 bases and 0 bases, with 11 bases remaining between them. The germline CDR1 and CDR2 sequences are ENHRY and SYGVKD. Authors' data handling: Using reference gene primer amplification, nucleated cell counts were estimated. Here immunoSEQ multiplex PCR was the method, and the copy in TCRdb shows in-frame clones only, minus some. The D gene and trimming were derived from the DNA, and the V and J assignments and clone size from that table. This table has approximately 50,000 clones, approximately 85% appearing once.

This clonotype was sampled from a man in his fifties or sixties with acute or convalescent COVID-19. This sequence joins TRBV10-3 and TRBJ1-2; D gene ambiguous. The sequencing sample was made of peripheral blood. CDR3: CAISESNTPPNYGYTF. The CDR3, as DNA: TGTGCCATCAGTGAGTCGAACACACCTCCTAACTATGGCTACACCTTC.